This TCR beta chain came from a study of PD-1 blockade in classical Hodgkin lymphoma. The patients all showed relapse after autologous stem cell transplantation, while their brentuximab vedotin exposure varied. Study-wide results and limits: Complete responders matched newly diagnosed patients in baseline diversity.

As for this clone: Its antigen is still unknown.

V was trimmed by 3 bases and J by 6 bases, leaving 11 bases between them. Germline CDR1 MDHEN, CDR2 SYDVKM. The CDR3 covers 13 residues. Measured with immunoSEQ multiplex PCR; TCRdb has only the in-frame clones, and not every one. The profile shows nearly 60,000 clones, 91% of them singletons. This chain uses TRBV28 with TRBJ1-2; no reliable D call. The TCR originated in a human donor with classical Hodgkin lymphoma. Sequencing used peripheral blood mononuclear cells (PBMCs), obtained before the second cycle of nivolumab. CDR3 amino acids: CASSFRGSHGYTF. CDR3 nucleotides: TGTGCCAGCAGTTTTAGAGGGTCCCATGGCTACACCTTC.